These T cell receptor beta chains were read from a single sample in a study of CD8+ T cells in alopecia areata. The data were produced by immunoSEQ multiplex PCR, yet TCRdb's version contains in-frame clones alone and is incomplete. The repertoire holds about 200,000 clones, with 50% to 60% as singletons. The source was CD4+ T cells sorted from blood, collected at week 4, from a patient treated with tofacitinib. The receptors come from a human donor with alopecia areata. Both conserved end residues are part of each CDR3. D genes are given only for firm matches. Clone size is given for some rows only: seen once, a few or many times, or a class if the clone is expanded.

V gene	clone size	D gene	J gene	CDR3 DNA	CDR3 protein
TRBV28	few	.	TRBJ2-3	TGTGCCAGCAGTTTAACGGGGAGCACAGATACGCAGTATTTT	CASSLTGSTDTQYF
TRBV29-1	.	.	TRBJ2-1	TGCAGCGGTGGTGACTTCTCCTACAATGAGCAGTTCTTC	CSGGDFSYNEQFF
TRBV9	.	.	TRBJ2-5	TGTGCCAGCAGCGTAAGGGGGTCGGGGCAAGAGACCCAGTACTTC	CASSVRGSGQETQYF
TRBV30	.	.	TRBJ2-2	TGTGCCTGGAGAACCGGGGAGCTGTTTTTT	CAWRTGELFF
TRBV30	.	.	TRBJ1-2	TGTGCCTGGAGTGTTGTAACCGACAGGCCCCTGGGGGGCTACACCTTC	CAWSVVTDRPLGGYTF
TRBV4-3	.	.	TRBJ1-6	TGCGCCAGCAGCCAAGATTCGGCGGGTAGTAATTCACCCCTCCACTTT	CASSQDSAGSNSPLHF
TRBV6-5	.	.	TRBJ1-1	TGTGCCAGCACCAGACGCTCTATGAACACTGAAGCTTTCTTT	CASTRRSMNTEAFF
TRBV30	.	.	TRBJ1-1	TGTGCCTGGAGTCCCGATCTTATCACAGCTGAAGCTTTCTTT	CAWSPDLITAEAFF
TRBV10-3	once	.	TRBJ2-5	TGTGCCATCAGTGAGAGGGGAGGTTGGGAGACCCAGTACTTC	CAISERGGWETQYF
TRBV7-2	.	.	TRBJ1-4	TGTGCCAGCAGCCCCCGCGGAGCAACTAATGAAAAACTGTTTTTT	CASSPRGATNEKLFF
TRBV4-1	.	TRBD2	TRBJ2-7	TGCGCCAGCAGCTTCCTCCGCGGGGGGAAACCCGAGCAGTACTTC	CASSFLRGGKPEQYF
TRBV29-1	.	.	TRBJ1-1	TGCAGCGTTTCGGGGGTCATGAACACTGAAGCTTTCTTT	CSVSGVMNTEAFF
TRBV7-9	few	.	TRBJ2-7	TGTGCCAGCAGCTTAGAAGGGGCCTACGAGCAGTACTTC	CASSLEGAYEQYF
TRBV13	.	TRBD2	TRBJ2-3	TGTGCCAGCAGCGTACATACTAGCGGGGGGGCAACAGATACGCAGTATTTT	CASSVHTSGGATDTQYF
TRBV28	.	TRBD1	TRBJ1-2	TGTGCCAGCAGTTTACCCTCGACAGGGAACTATGGCTACACCTTC	CASSLPSTGNYGYTF
TRBV2	.	.	TRBJ1-2	TGTGCCAGCAGTCTAGACAGATATGGCTACACCTTC	CASSLDRYGYTF
TRBV18	few	.	TRBJ1-1	TGTGCCAGCTCACCTTCGGCAGAGGGTGAAGCTTTCTTT	CASSPSAEGEAFF
TRBV30	.	.	TRBJ1-2	TGTGCCTACACGATAGAGGGTCCTCTTAACTATGGCTACACCTTC	CAYTIEGPLNYGYTF
TRBV4-3	.	TRBD1	TRBJ2-1	TGCGCCAGCAGCCAAGGCCGGGACAGGATTTCCGAGCAGTTCTTC	CASSQGRDRISEQFF
TRBV28	.	.	TRBJ1-5	TGTGCCAGCAGTTTCCCCCTTGCGGATGCCTATAGCAATCAGCCCCAGCATTTT	CASSFPLADAYSNQPQHF
TRBV7-2	.	.	TRBJ1-1	TGTGCCAGCACCTCTAGGCTGACAGGGAACACTGAAGCTTTCTTT	CASTSRLTGNTEAFF
TRBV6-5	.	.	TRBJ2-1	TGTGCCAGCAGCCCCGGGAGTTTCTACAATGAGCAGTTCTTC	CASSPGSFYNEQFF
TRBV27	.	.	TRBJ1-2	TGTGCCAGCAGTTTATCAGGGAACTATGGCTACACCTTC	CASSLSGNYGYTF
TRBV27	few	.	TRBJ1-5	TGTGCCAGCAGTTCCGGTGTGGGTGCGGGGGTCCAGCCCCAGCATTTT	CASSSGVGAGVQPQHF
TRBV30	.	TRBD1	TRBJ1-1	TGTGCCTGGAGCTGGGACAGGGTCGAAGGAGCTTTCTTT	CAWSWDRVEGAFF
TRBV27	once	.	TRBJ1-1	TGTGCCAGCAGTTTAGCTTATGGCGTAATGAACACTGAAGCTTTCTTT	CASSLAYGVMNTEAFF
TRBV7-9	.	.	TRBJ2-7	TGTGCCAGCAGCCCCGCGAGGGTAGAGCAGTACTTC	CASSPARVEQYF
TRBV25-1	once	TRBD1	TRBJ1-5	TGTGCCAGCAGTGGGACAGGGATGCAGCCCCAGCATTTT	CASSGTGMQPQHF
TRBV28	.	.	TRBJ2-2	TGTGCCAGCAGTTTAACGGGCAGGGAGCTGTTTTTT	CASSLTGRELFF
TRBV15	.	TRBD1	TRBJ2-7	TGTGCCACCAGCAGAGAGGGACAGGGCTACGAGCAGTACTTC	CATSREGQGYEQYF
TRBV7-9	.	TRBD1	TRBJ1-4	TGTGCCAGCAGCGCAGGGACAGGGGTCGAAAAACTGTTTTTT	CASSAGTGVEKLFF
TRBV5-1	.	.	TRBJ2-3	TGCGCCAGCAGCTTGGAGGCAGGCTCAGATACGCAGTATTTT	CASSLEAGSDTQYF
TRBV27	.	.	TRBJ2-7	TGTGCCAGCCTGGGGCGGGGGCCGTCCTACGAGCAGTACTTC	CASLGRGPSYEQYF